Detailed here is one TCR beta chain. Its matching antigen is unknown. The record originates from a study of T-cell memory formation after mild COVID-19. Study-level background: In these data, TCR clusters were largely donor specific. Study observations and caveats: Contracting CD4+ clones were located mainly in CM and EM, and CD8+ clones in EMRA.

TCRdb used MiXCR to reprocess the 5' RACE reads, holding one entry per CDR3 protein. The table has over 300,000 distinct CDR3 sequences, more than 20% seen once. Trimming pared 2 bases from V and 6 bases from J, leaving 16 bases between. Germline CDR1 MNHEY, CDR2 SVGEGT. The CDR3 is made up of 15 amino acids. This sequence originates from a man between 18 and 35 years old who had mild COVID-19 (a few samples of this study predate the infection). Cell type and time point are not known. The V and J genes are TRBV6-2 or TRBV6-3 and TRBJ2-5; D may be TRBD1 (6 bases). Material for sequencing was PBMCs or a T cell subset sorted from them (not recorded which). The CDR3 DNA reads as TGTGCCAGCAGTTACATTCACACAGGGAAGAAGACCCAGTACTTC. It yields the protein CASSYIHTGKKTQYF.